This T cell receptor beta chain originates from a study of CD8 T cells in ankylosing spondylitis. TCRdb ran MiXCR on the 5' RACE reads and lists one entry per CDR3 protein. The sample includes more than 200,000 distinct CDR3 sequences, more than 20% of them seen just once. This clonotype was seen a handful of times. The CDR3 totals 16 residues. V was cut by 6 bases and J by 0 bases, with 15 bases left in between. Sequences were obtained from blood, either unsorted or a sorted T cell fraction (not recorded which). The receptor was derived from a male donor with ankylosing spondylitis or in good health (not recorded which). This chain links TRBV12-3 or TRBV12-4 with TRBJ1-3; D call uncertain. DNA of the CDR3: TGTGCCAGCAGCCGGCCAAGGTGGGACTCTGGAAACACCATATATTTT. It is translated as CASSRPRWDSGNTIYF.